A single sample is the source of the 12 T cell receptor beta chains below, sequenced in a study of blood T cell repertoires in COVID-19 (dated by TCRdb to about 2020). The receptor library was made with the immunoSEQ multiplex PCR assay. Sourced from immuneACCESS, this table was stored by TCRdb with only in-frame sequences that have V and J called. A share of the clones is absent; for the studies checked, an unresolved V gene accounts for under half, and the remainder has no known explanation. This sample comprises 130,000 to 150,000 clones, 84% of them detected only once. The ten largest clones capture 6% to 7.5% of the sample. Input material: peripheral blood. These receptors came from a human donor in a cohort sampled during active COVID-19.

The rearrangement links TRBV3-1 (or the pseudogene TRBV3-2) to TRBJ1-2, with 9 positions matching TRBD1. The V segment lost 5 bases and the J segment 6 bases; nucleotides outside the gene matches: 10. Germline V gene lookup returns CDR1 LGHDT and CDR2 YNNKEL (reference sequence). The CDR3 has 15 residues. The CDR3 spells CASSFPGQGIDGYTF. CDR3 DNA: TGTGCCAGCAGCTTCCCGGGACAGGGAATTGATGGCTACACCTTC.

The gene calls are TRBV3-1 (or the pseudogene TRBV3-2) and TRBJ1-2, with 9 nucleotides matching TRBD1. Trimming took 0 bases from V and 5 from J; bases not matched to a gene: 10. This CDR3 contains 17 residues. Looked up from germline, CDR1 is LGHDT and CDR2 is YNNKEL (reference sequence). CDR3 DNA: TGTGCCAGCAGCCAAGATGGGGACAGGGCGAGGGATTATGGCTACACCTTC. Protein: CASSQDGDRARDYGYTF.

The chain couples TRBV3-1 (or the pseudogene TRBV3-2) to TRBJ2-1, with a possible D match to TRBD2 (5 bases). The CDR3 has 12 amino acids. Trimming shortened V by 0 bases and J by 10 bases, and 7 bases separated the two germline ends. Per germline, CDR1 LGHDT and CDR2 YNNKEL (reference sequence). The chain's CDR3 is CASSQDSGEQFF. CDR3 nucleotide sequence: TGTGCCAGCAGCCAAGATTCGGGAGAGCAGTTCTTC.

The CDR3 region is CASRLTSGNVNEQFF. CDR3 nucleotide sequence: TGTGCCAGCAGACTGACTAGCGGGAACGTCAATGAGCAGTTCTTC. The chain uses TRBV6-4 and TRBJ2-1; 11 bases map to TRBD2. Trimming removed 6 bases from V and 6 bases from J; junction bases left unmatched: 7. The CDR3 covers 15 residues. Germline CDR1 is MRHNA and CDR2 is SNTAGT.

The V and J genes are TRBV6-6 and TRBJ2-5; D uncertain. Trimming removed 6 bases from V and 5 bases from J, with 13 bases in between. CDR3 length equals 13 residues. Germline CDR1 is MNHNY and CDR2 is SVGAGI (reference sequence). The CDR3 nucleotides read TGTGCCAGCAGCCCCTCGGTATGGGAGACCCAGTACTTC. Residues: CASSPSVWETQYF.

CDR3 DNA sequence: TGTGCCAGCAGCTTGGGACAGGGACTCCCCTCCATCAATGAGCAGTTCTTC. Protein sequence: CASSLGQGLPSINEQFF. This sequence joins TRBV5-8 and TRBJ2-1; D possibly corresponds to TRBD1 (7 bases). CDR1 is SGHTS and CDR2 is YDEGEE in the germline V gene. This CDR3 has 17 amino acids. With 0 bases removed from V and 6 bases from J, the gap between germline ends came to 19 bases.

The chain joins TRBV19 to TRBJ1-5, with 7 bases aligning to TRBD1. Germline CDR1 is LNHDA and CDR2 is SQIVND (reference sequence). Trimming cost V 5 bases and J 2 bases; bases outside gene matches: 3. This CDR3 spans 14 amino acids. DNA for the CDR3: TGTGCCAGTAGTTTGACAGGGCGCAATCAGCCCCAGCATTTT. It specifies CASSLTGRNQPQHF.

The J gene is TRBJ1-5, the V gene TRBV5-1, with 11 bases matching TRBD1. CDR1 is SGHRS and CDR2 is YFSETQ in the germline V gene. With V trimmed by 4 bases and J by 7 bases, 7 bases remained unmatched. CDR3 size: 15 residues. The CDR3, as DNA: TGCGCCAGCAGCCCTGGACAGGGGGCCAAGCAGCCCCAGCATTTT. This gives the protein CASSPGQGAKQPQHF. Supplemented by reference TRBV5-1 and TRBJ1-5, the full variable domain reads KAGVTQTPRYLIKTRGQQVTLSCSPISGHRSVSWYQQTPGQGLQFLFEYFSETQRNKGNFPGRFSGRQFSNSRSEMNVSTLELGDSALYLCASSPGQGAKQPQHFGDGTRLSIL.

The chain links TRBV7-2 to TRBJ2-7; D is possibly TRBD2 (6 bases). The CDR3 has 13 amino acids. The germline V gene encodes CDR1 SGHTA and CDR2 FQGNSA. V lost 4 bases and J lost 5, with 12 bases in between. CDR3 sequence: CASSSRGLNEQYF. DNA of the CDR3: TGTGCCAGCAGCTCACGGGGGTTAAACGAGCAGTACTTC.

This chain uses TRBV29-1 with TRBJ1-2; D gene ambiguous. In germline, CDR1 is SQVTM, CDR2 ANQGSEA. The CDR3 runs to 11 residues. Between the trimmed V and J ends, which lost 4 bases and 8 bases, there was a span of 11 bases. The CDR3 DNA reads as TGCAGCGTTGTAATCGGAGGGGGCTACACCTTC. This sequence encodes CSVVIGGGYTF.

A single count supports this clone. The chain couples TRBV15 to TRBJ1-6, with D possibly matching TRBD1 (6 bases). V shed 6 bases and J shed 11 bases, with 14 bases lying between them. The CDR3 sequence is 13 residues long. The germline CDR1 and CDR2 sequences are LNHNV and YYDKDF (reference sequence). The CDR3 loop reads CATSVDSVTPLHF. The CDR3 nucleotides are TGTGCCACCAGTGTGGACAGTGTGACACCCCTCCACTTT.

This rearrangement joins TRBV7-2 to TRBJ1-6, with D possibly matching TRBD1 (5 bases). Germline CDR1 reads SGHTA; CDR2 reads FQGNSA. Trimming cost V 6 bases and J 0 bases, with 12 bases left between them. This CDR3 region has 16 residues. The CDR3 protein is CASRLDSSSYNSPLHF. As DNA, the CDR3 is TGTGCCAGCAGACTCGACAGTAGCTCCTATAATTCACCCCTCCACTTT.